Listed below are T cell receptor beta chains from one sample, sequenced in a study of tumour-infiltrating T cells in Burkitt lymphoma. The protocol was immunoSEQ multiplex PCR, while the TCRdb copy is restricted to in-frame clones and leaves out a portion. This sample has about 3,500 clones, with 13% found just once. The sequencing input was tumor tissue. These receptors were taken from a human donor with Burkitt lymphoma. The CDR3 runs from the conserved cysteine through the conserved F or W. A D gene is named only where the DNA matches it firmly. Part of the rows lack a size; the others show once, few, many or a class for expanded clones.

J	V	size	D	CDR3	DNA
TRBJ1-4	TRBV10-3	-	TRBD1	CAISEDRGVWEKLFF	TGTGCCATCAGTGAGGACAGGGGCGTATGGGAAAAACTGTTTTTT
TRBJ2-2	TRBV5-1	few	TRBD1	CASSLAPGGPSTGELFF	TGCGCCAGCAGCTTGGCCCCAGGGGGCCCCTCCACCGGGGAGCTGTTTTTT
TRBJ1-2	TRBV6-5	few	-	CASSWQSNYGYTF	TGTGCCAGCAGTTGGCAGTCTAACTATGGCTACACCTTC
TRBJ1-1	TRBV6-6	-	TRBD1	CASSYKQGTNTEAFF	TGTGCCAGCAGTTACAAACAGGGGACGAACACTGAAGCTTTCTTT
TRBJ1-5	TRBV5-1	-	-	CASSLAPNQPQHF	TGCGCCAGCAGCTTGGCTCCGAATCAGCCCCAGCATTTT
TRBJ1-1	TRBV9	-	-	CASSPTVNTEAFF	TGTGCCAGCAGCCCGACAGTGAACACTGAAGCTTTCTTT
TRBJ1-1	TRBV19	few	-	CASRTRQSMNTEAFF	TGTGCCAGTAGAACGAGACAGAGCATGAACACTGAAGCTTTCTTT
TRBJ2-2	TRBV6-6	few	-	CASSRTGNTGELFF	TGTGCCAGCAGCCGTACAGGGAACACCGGGGAGCTGTTTTTT
TRBJ2-3	TRBV7-7	-	-	CASSLGPGADTQYF	TGTGCTAGCAGCTTAGGTCCCGGGGCGGATACGCAGTATTTT
TRBJ1-6	TRBV19	few	-	CASSFSGVLDSPLHF	TGTGCCAGTAGTTTCTCCGGGGTACTAGATTCACCCCTCCACTTT
TRBJ2-7	TRBV5-6	few	TRBD1	CASSSDRVNGYEQYF	TGTGCCAGCAGCTCGGACAGGGTCAATGGGTACGAGCAGTACTTC
TRBJ2-1	TRBV6-4	few	-	CASSDLARNEQFF	TGTGCCAGCAGTGACCTGGCAAGAAATGAGCAGTTCTTC
TRBJ2-7	TRBV4-2	few	-	CASSQDSPAYEQYF	TGTGCCAGCAGCCAAGATTCCCCCGCCTACGAGCAGTACTTC
TRBJ2-1	TRBV4-1	-	TRBD2	CASSHIAGGHSNEQFF	TGCGCCAGCAGCCACATAGCGGGGGGGCACTCCAATGAGCAGTTCTTC
TRBJ2-5	TRBV4-1	-	-	CASSQLNFQETQYF	TGCGCCAGCAGCCAACTTAACTTCCAAGAGACCCAGTACTTC
TRBJ2-7	TRBV5-6	-	-	CASSLLGAWEQYF	TGTGCCAGCAGCTTGTTGGGGGCCTGGGAGCAGTACTTC
TRBJ1-1	TRBV15	-	TRBD1	CATSAAQGVTEAFF	TGTGCCACTTCTGCCGCACAGGGGGTTACTGAAGCTTTCTTT
TRBJ2-7	TRBV18	-	TRBD1	CASSPVSQGASDEQYF	TGTGCCAGCTCACCAGTCTCCCAGGGGGCGTCTGACGAGCAGTACTTC
TRBJ2-3	TRBV19	-	TRBD2	CASSGRLAGIADTQYF	TGTGCCAGTAGTGGGAGACTAGCGGGGATCGCAGATACGCAGTATTTT
TRBJ2-7	TRBV29-1	-	-	CSVSLTGYEQYF	TGCAGCGTTTCCCTGACAGGCTACGAGCAGTACTTC
TRBJ2-5	TRBV7-9	-	-	CASSLGREGFRETQYF	TGTGCCAGCAGCTTAGGGAGGGAAGGATTCCGGGAGACCCAGTACTTC
TRBJ2-4	TRBV13	-	-	CASKGAKNIQYF	TGTGCCAGCAAGGGAGCCAAAAACATTCAGTACTTC
TRBJ1-6	TRBV23-1	-	-	CASSQSIRCPLHF	TGCGCCAGCAGTCAATCGATAAGGTGTCCCCTCCACTTT
TRBJ2-2	TRBV18	-	TRBD1	CASSPKPTGGTTGELFF	TGTGCCAGCTCACCGAAACCGACAGGGGGTACCACCGGGGAGCTGTTTTTT
TRBJ1-1	TRBV6-6	few	-	CASSYEQGQDTEAFF	TGTGCCAGCAGTTACGAGCAGGGTCAGGACACTGAAGCTTTCTTT
TRBJ1-1	TRBV9	-	TRBD1	CASSVPGQGDNTEAFF	TGTGCCAGCAGCGTCCCGGGACAGGGGGACAACACTGAAGCTTTCTTT
TRBJ1-2	TRBV10-3	once	TRBD1	CAISEGGLNYGYTF	TGCGCCATCAGTGAAGGGGGCCTGAACTATGGCTACACCTTC
TRBJ1-1	TRBV6-6	-	-	CASSLFQGRNTEAFF	TGTGCCAGCAGCCTATTTCAGGGCCGGAACACTGAAGCGTTCTTT
TRBJ2-7	TRBV13	-	-	CASSPPTGAGEQYF	TGTGCCAGCAGCCCCCCGACGGGGGCGGGAGAGCAGTACTTC
TRBJ1-2	TRBV29-1	few	TRBD1	CSVGQGANYGYTF	TGCAGCGTTGGACAGGGCGCTAACTATGGCTACACCTTC
TRBJ2-1	TRBV15	-	TRBD1	CATSSRTGYNEQFF	TGTGCCACCAGCTCCAGGACAGGCTACAATGAGCAGTTCTTC
TRBJ1-2	TRBV7-8	-	TRBD1	CASSLTGINGYTF	TGTGCCAGCAGCTTGACAGGGATAAATGGCTACACCTTC
TRBJ1-5	TRBV5-6	-	-	CASSPRGPQHF	TGTGCCAGCAGCCCAAGGGGGCCCCAGCATTTT
TRBJ2-7	TRBV7-8	few	-	CASSLASKGYEQYF	TGTGCCAGCAGCTTAGCATCGAAAGGCTACGAGCAGTACTTC
TRBJ1-4	TRBV10-1	-	-	CASSGVPGRGALGDSKKLFF	TGCGCCAGCAGTGGAGTACCAGGACGTGGGGCGCTCGGGGATTCGAAAAAACTGTTTTTT
TRBJ1-3	TRBV19	-	-	CATSAGSGNTIYF	TGTGCCACCTCGGCGGGCTCTGGAAACACCATATATTTT
TRBJ1-6	TRBV6-5	-	-	CASTSVGYYNSPLHF	TGTGCCAGCACCTCAGTCGGGTATTATAATTCACCCCTCCACTTT
TRBJ1-5	TRBV6-5	few	TRBD1	CASSPTGGIRAQHF	TGTGCCAGCAGTCCGACAGGGGGAATTAGGGCCCAGCATTTT
TRBJ1-5	TRBV4-2	few	-	CASSQDVTQPQHF	TGTGCCAGCAGCCAAGATGTGACACAGCCCCAGCATTTT
TRBJ1-4	TRBV7-9	few	-	CASSLAPGMSGKLFF	TGTGCCAGCAGCTTAGCCCCAGGGATGTCCGGAAAACTGTTTTTT
TRBJ2-1	TRBV27	-	TRBD2	CASSSSSGEGNEQFF	TGTGCCAGCAGTTCGTCTAGCGGGGAAGGGAATGAGCAGTTCTTC
TRBJ1-6	TRBV2	few	-	CAQRLGGAAYNSPLHF	TGTGCCCAAAGACTCGGGGGCGCGGCCTATAATTCACCCCTCCACTTT
TRBJ1-5	TRBV4-3	-	TRBD1	CASSQAETGGQPQHF	TGCGCCAGCAGCCAAGCCGAGACAGGGGGTCAGCCCCAGCATTTT
TRBJ1-2	TRBV19	-	TRBD1	CASSKPPGQGFRGYTF	TGTGCCAGTAGTAAGCCCCCGGGACAGGGTTTTCGTGGCTACACCTTC
TRBJ1-6	TRBV4-2	few	-	CASSHAPGQHNSPLHF	TGTGCCAGCAGCCATGCCCCCGGACAGCATAATTCACCCCTCCACTTT
TRBJ1-2	TRBV9	-	-	CASSVSSRANYGYTF	TGTGCCAGCAGCGTATCCTCTAGGGCTAACTATGGCTACACCTTC
TRBJ1-1	TRBV15	-	-	CATSRVQKGNTEAFF	TGTGCCACCAGCAGAGTCCAAAAAGGAAACACTGAAGCTTTCTTT
TRBJ1-1	TRBV9	-	-	CASSVEGGTYTEAFF	TGTGCCAGCAGCGTAGAGGGGGGGACTTACACTGAAGCTTTCTTT
TRBJ1-2	TRBV6-1	few	-	CATTGRRYGYTF	TGTGCCACCACGGGACGGAGATATGGCTACACCTTC
TRBJ2-3	TRBV7-9	-	-	CASSLDGADTQYF	TGTGCCAGCAGTTTGGACGGGGCAGATACGCAGTATTTT
TRBJ2-2	TRBV6-5	few	TRBD2	CASSLAGGHTGELFF	TGTGCCAGCAGTTTAGCGGGGGGGCACACCGGGGAGCTGTTTTTT
TRBJ1-1	TRBV10-3	-	TRBD1	CALRTGENTEAFF	TGTGCCCTTAGGACAGGGGAGAACACTGAAGCTTTCTTT
TRBJ1-2	TRBV4-1	few	-	CASSQVNSQGYGYTF	TGCGCCAGCAGCCAAGTCAACAGCCAGGGGTATGGCTACACCTTC
TRBJ2-3	TRBV5-1	few	TRBD2	CASSAGLAGVAGTDTQYF	TGCGCCAGCAGCGCCGGACTAGCGGGGGTTGCGGGGACAGATACGCAGTATTTT
TRBJ2-7	TRBV27	-	-	CASSSTGSGEQYF	TGTGCCAGCAGTTCCACAGGGTCGGGGGAGCAGTACTTC
TRBJ2-3	TRBV10-3	-	-	CAITEGDTQYF	TGTGCCATCACCGAGGGGGATACGCAGTATTTT
TRBJ1-2	TRBV19	-	-	CASTQTGRANYGYTF	TGTGCCAGTACCCAGACAGGTCGGGCTAACTATGGCTACACCTTC
TRBJ2-3	TRBV5-8	few	-	CASSYRVSNTDTQYF	TGTGCCAGCAGCTACAGGGTTTCTAACACAGATACGCAGTATTTT
TRBJ2-2	TRBV9	few	-	CASSPPGFRHTGELFF	TGTGCCAGCAGCCCCCCGGGATTTCGGCACACCGGGGAGCTGTTTTTT